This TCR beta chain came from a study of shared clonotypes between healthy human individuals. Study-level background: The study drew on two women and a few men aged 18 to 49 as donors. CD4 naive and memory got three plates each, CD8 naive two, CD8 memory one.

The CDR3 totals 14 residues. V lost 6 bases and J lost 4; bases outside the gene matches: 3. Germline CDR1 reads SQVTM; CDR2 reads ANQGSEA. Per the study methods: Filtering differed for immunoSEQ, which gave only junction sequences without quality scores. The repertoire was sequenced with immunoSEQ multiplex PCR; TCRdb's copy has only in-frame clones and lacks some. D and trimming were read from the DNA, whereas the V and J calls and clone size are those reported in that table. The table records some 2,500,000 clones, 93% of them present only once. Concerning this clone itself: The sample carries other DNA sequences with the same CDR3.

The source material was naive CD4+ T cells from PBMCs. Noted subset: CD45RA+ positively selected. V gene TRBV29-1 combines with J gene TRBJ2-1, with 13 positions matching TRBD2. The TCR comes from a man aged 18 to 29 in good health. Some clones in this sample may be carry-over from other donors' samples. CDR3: CSVVLAGGYNEQFF. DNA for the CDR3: TGCAGCGTCGTACTAGCGGGAGGGTACAATGAGCAGTTCTTC.